This T cell receptor beta chain was profiled in a study of type 1 regulatory T cells. Turning to the study itself: T-allo10 is a Tr1-enriched, alloantigen-specific CD4 T cell product made in vitro.

Concerning this clonotype: The junction does not match germline at one end; this may be a read error.

The CDR3 totals 15 residues. Germline CDR1 DFQATT, CDR2 SNEGSKA (reference sequence). TCRdb re-analysed the reads in MiXCR, keeping a single row per CDR3 protein. This table holds some 89,000 distinct CDR3 sequences, roughly 28% found once. The clonotype was recovered from a human donor in good health. The source material was CD4+ T cells, either the whole sample or a sorted fraction (not recorded which). The chain is built from TRBV20-1 and TRBJ2-7, with 8 bases matching TRBD2. The CDR3 region has the DNA TGCAGTGCTAGAGGGACTAGCCCTAGATCCTACGGGCAGTACTTC. Its translation is CSARGTSPRSYGQYF.